These 32 T cell receptor beta chains came from one sample sequenced in a study of HIV-infected patients and healthy controls. Roughly three months, about 14 weeks, into antiretroviral therapy, follow-up blood was collected. Whole blood was used without fractionation, so all unsorted peripheral T cells were included. Alpha and beta constant-region primers primed reverse transcription of approximately 500 ng RNA. Using multiplexing indices, alpha and beta chain libraries were generated apart by chain-specific third strand synthesis. TCRdb passed the 5' RACE reads through MiXCR, listing each CDR3 protein once. The table shows 6,600 or so distinct CDR3 sequences, with about 8.6% occurring only once. The material was blood, obtained during antiretroviral therapy. The receptors were sampled from an adult with HIV infection.

Ten or more counts support this clonotype. The chain combines TRBV6-2 or TRBV6-3 with TRBJ1-2; no firm D call. The CDR3 is 13 residues long. V was clipped by 4 bases and J by 4 bases, with 10 bases between them. Germline CDR1 reads MNHEY; CDR2 reads SVGEGT. The CDR3 protein is CASSLSGFYGYTF. The CDR3 DNA sequence: TGTGCCAGCAGTTTATCCGGGTTCTATGGCTACACCTTC.

By sample share, this clonotype is medium-sized. The CDR3 DNA is TGTGCCATCAGTGAGTCGGGACAGGGGCCTGGAAACACCATATATTTT. Translating it yields CAISESGQGPGNTIYF. The V and J genes are TRBV10-3 and TRBJ1-3; the match to TRBD1 covers 10 bases. Per the germline V gene, CDR1 is ENHRY and CDR2 is SYGVKD. The CDR3 contains 16 residues. The V gene end was trimmed by 0 bases and the J gene end by 2 bases; junction bases not matched to a gene: 1.

This clonotype appeared many times. The rearrangement uses TRBV12-3 or TRBV12-4 and TRBJ2-3; 14 bases agree with TRBD2. This CDR3 is 18 amino acids long. Unmatched junction bases numbered 15, after V lost 5 bases and J lost 8 bases. CDR3 DNA: TGTGCCAGCAGTACACCCGACGGACTAGCGGGAGGTCCGGGTACGCAGTATTTT. Protein: CASSTPDGLAGGPGTQYF.

The chain links TRBV29-1 to TRBJ2-1; 9 bases are a match to TRBD1. Germline V gives CDR1 SQVTM, CDR2 ANQGSEA. This CDR3 spans 13 amino acids. V lost 7 bases to trimming and J lost 8 bases; unmatched junction nucleotides: 9. The CDR3 DNA reads as TGCAGCGCTATTGGGACAGGGCTCGATGAGCAGTTCTTC. This gives the protein CSAIGTGLDEQFF.

This sequence joins TRBV10-3 and TRBJ1-5, with D perhaps matching TRBD1 (5 bases). Germline V gene data show CDR1 as ENHRY and CDR2 as SYGVKD. V shed 2 bases and J shed 11 bases, with 16 bases lying between them. CDR3 length: 14 amino acids. The CDR3 DNA follows: TGTGCCATCAGTGAGGGGGGAGACACCGGGTCCCAGCATTTT. This gives the protein CAISEGGDTGSQHF.

This clonotype is labeled as medium-sized (0.01 to 0.1%). The chain combines TRBV27 with TRBJ1-2; 7 bases agree with TRBD1. CDR3 length: 15 amino acids. Germline values: CDR1 MNHEY, CDR2 SMNVEV (reference sequence). With 5 bases clipped from V and 2 bases from J, the junction kept 8 bases outside the gene matches. As DNA, the CDR3 is TGTGCCAGCAGTCCAATTAGACAGGGCAACTATGGCTACACCTTC. Translation: CASSPIRQGNYGYTF.

This clonotype has a count of ten or more. This sequence joins TRBV28 and TRBJ2-5; D may be TRBD1 or TRBD2 (6 bases each). CDR1 is MDHEN and CDR2 is SYDVKM in the germline V gene. V lost 8 bases and J 4 bases, leaving 14 bases between the germline ends. This CDR3 contains 13 residues. CDR3 region: CASLEGGRETQYF. The DNA for the CDR3 is TGTGCCAGCCTGGAAGGGGGGAGAGAGACCCAGTACTTC.

This chain uses TRBV2 with TRBJ1-4; 9 nucleotides match TRBD1. The V segment lost 6 bases and the J segment 8 bases; nucleotides outside the gene matches: 10. The CDR3 is made up of 15 amino acids. The germline V gene has CDR1 SNHLY and CDR2 FYNNEI. The CDR3 loop reads CASRLQGARREKLFF. Here the CDR3 DNA reads TGTGCCAGCAGGCTACAGGGGGCGAGGCGGGAAAAACTGTTTTTT.

This clonotype was counted at least ten times. V gene TRBV6-6 combines with J gene TRBJ1-5; no firm D call. Trimming removed 7 bases at V and 0 bases at J, with 7 bases between. Germline CDR1 and CDR2: MNHNY and SVGAGI (reference sequence). This CDR3 region has 13 residues. CDR3 amino acids: CASTLNSNQPQHF. CDR3 nucleotide sequence: TGTGCCAGCACCCTAAATAGCAATCAGCCCCAGCATTTT.

This clonotype was recorded many times. The J gene is TRBJ1-2, the V gene TRBV28; 7 bases map to TRBD1. After removal of 3 bases from V and 7 bases from J, the junction contained 5 bases not matched to a gene. The CDR3 is made up of 13 amino acids. Germline CDR1 and CDR2: MDHEN and SYDVKM. CDR3 sequence (DNA): TGTGCCAGCAGTTTTACAGGGGAAGGTGGCTACACCTTC. Protein: CASSFTGEGGYTF.

There are a few counts of this clonotype. The gene calls are TRBV7-9 and TRBJ1-6, with D perhaps matching TRBD1 (5 bases). CDR1 SEHNR and CDR2 FQNEAQ come from the germline V gene (reference sequence). This CDR3 comprises 13 residues. The germline V and J ends were trimmed by 8 bases and 7 bases, with 12 bases remaining between them. In DNA, the CDR3 is TGTGCCAGCTCGACAGCGGGAAATTCACCCCTCCACTTT. This gives the protein CASSTAGNSPLHF.

In its sample, this clonotype ranks as medium-sized. The gene calls are TRBV10-2 and TRBJ2-1; TRBD2 aligns across 12 bases. CDR3 length: 14 residues. J was trimmed by 2 bases and V by 8 bases; bases with no gene match: 1. Germline V gene data show CDR1 as WSHSY and CDR2 as SAAADI. CDR3 bases: TGCGCCAGCGGACTAGCGGGGACCTACAATGAGCAGTTCTTC. The encoded protein is CASGLAGTYNEQFF.

This clonotype is medium-sized (0.01 to 0.1%) in the sample. The rearrangement uses TRBV7-2 and TRBJ2-3; possible D gene TRBD2, 7 bases. V lost 6 bases and J lost 5, with 15 bases in between. Per the germline V gene, CDR1 is SGHTA and CDR2 is FQGNSA. This CDR3 is built from 14 residues. In nucleotides, the CDR3 is TGTGCCAGCAGAGAGGGGCGGGGGCAAGATACGCAGTATTTT. It codes for CASREGRGQDTQYF.

By share, this clonotype ranks as medium-sized. The chain combines TRBV9 with TRBJ2-7, with D maybe TRBD2 (7 bases). The CDR3 extends over 14 amino acids. Germline CDR1 and CDR2: SGDLS and YYNGEE. The ends were cut back, 5 bases at V and 5 bases at J, with 17 bases in the middle. The CDR3 DNA reads as TGTGCCAGCAGTATAACGGGGGGCCTGGACGAGCAGTACTTC. It translates to CASSITGGLDEQYF.

In its sample, this clonotype was seen a few times. The CDR3 sequence is CASSQEWAEQGSYEQYF. The CDR3, as DNA: TGCGCCAGCAGCCAAGAGTGGGCGGAACAGGGTTCCTACGAGCAGTACTTC. This chain joins TRBV4-3 and TRBJ2-7, with a tentative D call TRBD1 (6 bases). V lost 0 bases, J lost 1 base, and 16 bases lay in between. Germline loops: CDR1 LGHNA, CDR2 YSLEER. The length of the CDR3 is 17 residues.

This clonotype was observed at least ten times. The chain uses TRBV5-8 and TRBJ1-6; TRBD1 matches at 8 bases. Germline lookup yields CDR1 SGHTS and CDR2 YDEGEE. V dropped 4 bases and J dropped 2; count of bases not matched to a gene: 2. The CDR3 spans 15 residues. The CDR3, as DNA: TGTGCCAGCAGCCCGACAGGGGCCTATAATTCACCCCTCCACTTT. This gives the protein CASSPTGAYNSPLHF.

V and J are TRBV7-2 and TRBJ1-4, with 7 bases aligning to TRBD1. V lost 1 base, J lost 12 bases, and 5 bases stayed unmatched. CDR3 size: 13 residues. CDR1 is SGHTA, CDR2 FQGNSA, per germline. CDR3 loop: CASSLGTGWELFF. CDR3 coding DNA: TGTGCCAGCAGCTTAGGGACAGGATGGGAACTGTTTTTT.

The genes are TRBV10-3 and TRBJ1-1; a possible D gene is TRBD1 (6 bases). This CDR3 region has 17 residues. Germline V lookup: CDR1 ENHRY, CDR2 SYGVKD. V was shortened by 0 bases and J by 4 bases, with 18 bases between the two germline ends. CDR3 loop: CAISESGGAILGTEAFF. CDR3 DNA: TGTGCCATCAGTGAGTCTGGGGGGGCTATCTTAGGCACTGAAGCTTTCTTT.

This clonotype was counted ten times or more. The chain carries TRBV20-1 and TRBJ2-7; perhaps TRBD1 as D (6 bases). The CDR3 totals 13 residues. Germline CDR1 reads DFQATT; CDR2 reads SNEGSKA (reference sequence). V shed 5 bases and J shed 5 bases, with 16 bases lying between them. CDR3 bases: TGCAGTGCTTTATGGGGGCTAACGGACGAGCAGTACTTC. Translation gives CSALWGLTDEQYF.

A few counts support this clonotype. The rearrangement links TRBV5-1 to TRBJ2-1, with 7 bases matching TRBD2. V was clipped by 1 base and J by 5 bases; unmatched bases: 15. CDR1 and CDR2 from the germline V gene are SGHRS and YFSETQ. The length of the CDR3 is 18 residues. CDR3 bases: TGCGCCAGCAGCTTGAAGGATATGGAGCGGGGACCAAACAATGAGCAGTTCTTC. Its protein is CASSLKDMERGPNNEQFF.

By sample fraction, this clonotype is medium-sized. The chain joins TRBV2 to TRBJ1-3; D is undetermined. V was shortened by 0 bases and J by 1 base, with 4 bases between the two germline ends. The CDR3 loop spans 14 amino acids. CDR1 is SNHLY, CDR2 FYNNEI, per germline. Here the CDR3 reads CASSEARSGNTIYF. The CDR3 DNA sequence: TGTGCCAGCAGTGAAGCGCGGTCTGGAAACACCATATATTTT.

This clonotype is labeled as medium-sized. The CDR3 region is CASSSSGNQETQYF. The CDR3 nucleotides read TGTGCCAGCAGTTCTTCCGGGAACCAAGAGACCCAGTACTTC. V is TRBV6-2 or TRBV6-3 and J is TRBJ2-5, with D possibly being TRBD2 (5 bases). The CDR3 spans 14 residues. The germline V and J ends were trimmed by 4 bases and 0 bases, with 9 bases remaining between them. In germline, CDR1 is MNHEY, CDR2 SVGEGT.

The chain has TRBV5-4 and TRBJ2-2; the D gene is possibly TRBD1 (5 bases). The CDR3 runs 17 residues. The V end lost 1 base, the J end lost 0 bases, and 13 bases lay between the germline ends. The germline V gene encodes CDR1 SGHNT and CDR2 YYREEE (reference sequence). CDR3 nucleotides: TGTGCCAGCAGCTTGTTCGACAGAAGCGCGAACACCGGGGAGCTGTTTTTT. It specifies CASSLFDRSANTGELFF.

This clonotype was observed many times. The chain uses TRBV7-9 and TRBJ2-7; D uncertain. The CDR3 extends over 13 amino acids. The ends were cut back, 3 bases at V and 2 bases at J, with 8 bases in the middle. Germline assignment: CDR1 SEHNR and CDR2 FQNEAQ (reference sequence). In DNA form, the CDR3 reads TGTGCCAGCAGCTTTATAGGCGCCTACGAGCAGTACTTC. It specifies CASSFIGAYEQYF.

This clonotype was seen many times. V gene TRBV5-1 combines with J gene TRBJ1-4; 9 bases are a match to TRBD1. Germline V gives CDR1 SGHRS, CDR2 YFSETQ. This CDR3 region has 14 residues. Losses at the gene ends were 4 bases for V and 6 bases for J; bases not matched to a gene: 4. The CDR3 protein is CASSRTGDHEKLFF. The CDR3 DNA is TGCGCCAGCAGCCGGACAGGGGACCATGAAAAACTGTTTTTT.

This clonotype is labeled medium-sized. CDR3 sequence: CASSYSNIAGRDYGYTF. Here the CDR3 DNA reads TGTGCCAGCAGTTACTCGAATATTGCAGGACGCGACTATGGCTACACCTTC. The V call is TRBV6-2 or TRBV6-3, the J call TRBJ1-2; D is unresolved. The CDR3 runs 17 residues. Germline V CDR1 and CDR2: MNHEY, SVGEGT. V was clipped by 0 bases and J by 3 bases, with 17 bases between them.

The chain combines TRBV20-1 with TRBJ2-5; D is uncertain. The CDR3 runs 15 residues. CDR1 DFQATT and CDR2 SNEGSKA come from the germline V gene (reference sequence). CDR3 sequence: CSATTTFTGIETQYF. CDR3 coding DNA: TGCAGCGCAACAACCACATTCACCGGTATAGAGACCCAGTACTTC.

By frequency in the sample, this clonotype is medium-sized. The chain links TRBV29-1 to TRBJ1-2; D uncertain. The CDR3 sequence is 12 residues long. Germline CDR1 is SQVTM and CDR2 is ANQGSEA. V was trimmed by 4 bases and J by 10 bases, leaving 16 bases between them. The CDR3 loop reads CSVVNSPGSYTF. The CDR3 DNA sequence: TGCAGCGTTGTAAACTCACCGGGTTCCTACACCTTC.

This clonotype was recorded a few times. The chain is built from TRBV6-2 or TRBV6-3 and TRBJ1-5; D not certain. The length of the CDR3 is 15 residues. The ends were cut back, 2 bases at V and 1 base at J, with 9 bases in the middle. Germline V gene sequence: CDR1 MNHEY, CDR2 SVGEGT. The CDR3 loop reads CASSYGGRSNQPQHF. DNA of the CDR3: TGTGCCAGCAGTTACGGCGGACGAAGCAATCAGCCCCAGCATTTT.

This clonotype occurred many times. This chain links TRBV14 with TRBJ2-3; 11 nucleotides agree with TRBD2. In germline, CDR1 is SGHDN, CDR2 FVKESK. The CDR3 covers 17 residues. With 2 bases clipped from V and 6 bases from J, the junction kept 10 bases outside the gene matches. CDR3 sequence (DNA): TGTGCCAGCAGCCAATCCGGGACTAGCGGTTCAAGGGATACGCAGTATTTT. Its protein is CASSQSGTSGSRDTQYF.

This clonotype was observed many times. The J gene is TRBJ1-2, the V gene TRBV28, with TRBD1 matching 7 bases. Per the germline V gene, CDR1 is MDHEN and CDR2 is SYDVKM. The CDR3 totals 17 residues. J was trimmed by 2 bases and V by 5 bases; bases with no gene match: 14. In DNA, the CDR3 is TGTGCCAGCAGTCCGCTATTCCGGGACAGCGTCAACTATGGCTACACCTTC. Protein product: CASSPLFRDSVNYGYTF.

This clonotype was counted many times. The chain is built from TRBV7-6 and TRBJ2-7; no firm D call. Trimming cost V 5 bases and J 3 bases, with 17 bases left between them. Germline values: CDR1 SGHVS, CDR2 FNYEAQ. The CDR3 spans 15 residues. The CDR3 sequence: CASSPVQELLYEQYF. The CDR3 nucleotides are TGTGCCAGCAGCCCGGTCCAGGAATTACTCTACGAGCAGTACTTC.